A selection of T cell receptor beta chains follows, all from one sample in a study of shared clonotypes between healthy human individuals. Produced via immunoSEQ multiplex PCR; TCRdb's table is partial and in-frame only. Altogether 400,000 to 500,000 clones are present, about 79% being singletons, with the ten largest covering 10% to 15%. The sample taken for sequencing was PBMCs. The receptors here all came from a woman aged 40 to 49 in good health. Some clones in this sample may be carry-over from other donors' samples. CDR3s include the opening cysteine and the closing phenylalanine or tryptophan. Fields, in order: CDR3 DNA, CDR3 protein, D gene, J gene, V gene, clone size. D genes are given only for firm matches. Rows may omit the clone size; those that give it use once, few, many or a size class.

TGTGCCAGCAGCCATACCCTCCTGGGAGCCCCTGAAAAACTGTTTTTT | CASSHTLLGAPEKLFF | . | TRBJ1-4 | TRBV4-2 | few
TGTGCCAGCAGCCGTCAGGGTGAAGCTTTCTTT | CASSRQGEAFF | . | TRBJ1-1 | TRBV5-6 | few
TGTGCCAGCGTGTCATCGGGAGGGCCCCAAAACATTCAGTACTTC | CASVSSGGPQNIQYF | TRBD2 | TRBJ2-4 | TRBV28 | few
TGTGCCAGCGGGTACTACAATGAGCAGTTCTTC | CASGYYNEQFF | . | TRBJ2-1 | TRBV7-8 | .
TGCGCCAGCAGCCAAAATTTTGGCCCTGGGCGCGAGACCCAGTACTTC | CASSQNFGPGRETQYF | . | TRBJ2-5 | TRBV4-3 | .
TGTGCCAGCAGCCCCCAGACAGATGGGCGCTATGGCTACACCTTC | CASSPQTDGRYGYTF | . | TRBJ1-2 | TRBV9 | .
TGTGCCAGCTCACCACCGGGGGAGACCCAGTACTTC | CASSPPGETQYF | . | TRBJ2-5 | TRBV18 | .
TGTGCCAGCAGTGGCCTAGGGACAGCCGATCAGCCCCAGCATTTT | CASSGLGTADQPQHF | TRBD1 | TRBJ1-5 | TRBV27 | .
TGTGCCAGCACTCTCCCGGGGGGTGGTACAGATACGCAGTATTTT | CASTLPGGGTDTQYF | TRBD2 | TRBJ2-3 | TRBV6-6 | .
TGTGCCAGCAGCTTAGACAGCGGGACGTACGAGCAGTACTTC | CASSLDSGTYEQYF | TRBD2 | TRBJ2-7 | TRBV7-2 | many
TGTGCCAGCAGCAGGGACAGGGGGCCGCAAGAGACCCAGTACTTC | CASSRDRGPQETQYF | TRBD1 | TRBJ2-5 | TRBV2 | .
TGCAGCGTTGAAGTCGTCGAGGATGGCTACACCTTC | CSVEVVEDGYTF | . | TRBJ1-2 | TRBV29-1 | .
TGTGCCACCAGCAGAGATAACGGGGGGGCAGATGGCTACACCTTC | CATSRDNGGADGYTF | . | TRBJ1-2 | TRBV15 | many
TGTGCCAGCAGGGGGACTTCGTATGAAAAACTGTTTTTT | CASRGTSYEKLFF | . | TRBJ1-4 | TRBV28 | .
TGTGCCAGCAGCCAGAGCACGGGACTCTACGAGCAGTACTTC | CASSQSTGLYEQYF | . | TRBJ2-7 | TRBV7-8 | .
TGTGCCAGCAGTGATGAGCTTACTAGTACCGCCGGGGAGCTGTTTTTT | CASSDELTSTAGELFF | . | TRBJ2-2 | TRBV6-4 | few
TGTGCCAGCAGTTTGGTCGTTGGCGGGGAGCTGTTTTTT | CASSLVVGGELFF | . | TRBJ2-2 | TRBV27 | many
TGTGCCAGCAGCCTTAAGATAGCGGGACCAGATACGCAGTATTTT | CASSLKIAGPDTQYF | TRBD2 | TRBJ2-3 | TRBV5-4 | .
TGTGCCAGCAGCCAAGGGGGCCTAGCGGCCTACAATGAGCAGTTCTTC | CASSQGGLAAYNEQFF | TRBD2 | TRBJ2-1 | TRBV14 | .
TGCAGCGGTAGGACAGGGGGTGGAAACACCATATATTTT | CSGRTGGGNTIYF | TRBD1 | TRBJ1-3 | TRBV29-1 | .
TGTGCCAGCAGTTTCCCGGGACAGGGGTTTTACGAGCAGTACTTC | CASSFPGQGFYEQYF | TRBD1 | TRBJ2-7 | TRBV27 | once
TGTGCCAGCAGTGTGACTAGCGGGAGGGGTAATGAGCAGTTCTTC | CASSVTSGRGNEQFF | TRBD2 | TRBJ2-1 | TRBV6-1 | .
TGTGCCAGCAGCTTGGTCCCAGGGGACGCCAAAAACATTCAGTACTTC | CASSLVPGDAKNIQYF | . | TRBJ2-4 | TRBV5-5 | .